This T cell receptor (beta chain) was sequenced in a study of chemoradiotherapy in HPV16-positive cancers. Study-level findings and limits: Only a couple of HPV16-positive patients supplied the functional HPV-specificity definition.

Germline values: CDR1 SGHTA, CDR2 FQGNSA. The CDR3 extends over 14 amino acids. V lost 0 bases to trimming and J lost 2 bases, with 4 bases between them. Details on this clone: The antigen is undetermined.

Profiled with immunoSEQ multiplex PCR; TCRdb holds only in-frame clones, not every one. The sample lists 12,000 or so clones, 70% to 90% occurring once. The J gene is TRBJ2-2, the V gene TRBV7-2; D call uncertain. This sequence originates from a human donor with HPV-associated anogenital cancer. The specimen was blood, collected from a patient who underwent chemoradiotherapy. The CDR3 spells CASSLAVNTGELFF. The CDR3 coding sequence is TGTGCCAGCAGCTTAGCGGTAAACACCGGGGAGCTGTTTTTT.